The 23 T cell receptor beta chains given below trace back to one sample, sequenced in a study of T cells in Graves' hyperthyroidism and ophthalmopathy. Amplified regions were TCR beta CDR3 sequences from RNA transcripts. First-round RT-PCR with HTBI primers amplified the TCR CDR3 region. TCRdb passed the multiplex PCR reads through MiXCR, listing each CDR3 protein once. Among over 400,000 distinct CDR3 sequences listed, about 15% were seen once. Sample: blood. All receptors derive from a man aged 18-30 years with Graves' ophthalmopathy.

As concerns this clonotype: This clone may be a read error of a much larger clone one base away. This chain connects TRBV3-1 to TRBJ1-2; D gene unclear. Trimming removed 1 base at V and 6 bases at J, with 15 bases between. The CDR3 runs to 15 residues. Germline V gives CDR1 LGHDT, CDR2 YNNKEL (reference sequence). The CDR3 region has the DNA TGTGCCAGCAGCCAAGGGGTCCTATGCTTCAATGGCTACACCTTC. It specifies CASSQGVLCFNGYTF.

This clonotype turned up a few times. J is TRBJ1-4 and V is TRBV6-1; D may be TRBD1 (6 bases). The CDR3 covers 14 residues. V was cut by 6 bases and J by 0 bases, with 8 bases left in between. Germline lookup yields CDR1 MNHNS and CDR2 SASEGT. CDR3 sequence reads: CASSRDTTNEKLFF. For the CDR3, the DNA is TGTGCCAGCAGCCGGGACACAACTAATGAAAAACTGTTTTTT.

This clonotype was observed many times. V is TRBV5-1 and J is TRBJ2-3, with D uncertain. The CDR3 is 15 residues long. V was shortened by 0 bases and J by 0 bases, with 8 bases between the two germline ends. In germline, CDR1 is SGHRS, CDR2 YFSETQ. The CDR3 spells CASSLDTSSTDTQYF. CDR3 DNA: TGCGCCAGCAGCTTGGATACCTCTAGCACAGATACGCAGTATTTT.

Comments on this clonotype: This CDR3 is missing its conserved last phenylalanine or tryptophan, likely due to a read error. The V call is TRBV20-1, the J call TRBJ2-1; D possibly uses TRBD1 or TRBD2 (5 bases each). There are 15 residues in the CDR3. The germline V gene has CDR1 DFQATT and CDR2 SNEGSKA (reference sequence). Trimming stripped 1 base from V and 1 base from J, with 11 bases between. CDR3 sequence: CSARGGFSSYNEQFL. The CDR3 DNA is TGCAGTGCTAGAGGGGGGTTCTCTTCCTACAATGAGCAGTTCCTC.

This clonotype was counted between two and nine times. CDR3 loop: CASSPSSPYEQYF. In DNA form, the CDR3 reads TGTGCCAGCTCACCATCCAGTCCCTACGAGCAGTACTTC. The V call is TRBV18, the J call TRBJ2-7; no clear D gene. V lost 2 bases and J lost 2, with 7 bases in between. The CDR3 is 13 amino acids. Germline V gene data show CDR1 as KGHSH and CDR2 as LQKENI.

This clonotype was recorded at least ten times. The chain has TRBV4-1 and TRBJ2-7; 11 bases are a match to TRBD2. Germline CDR1 reads MGHRA; CDR2 reads YSYEKL. V was clipped by 5 bases and J by 5 bases; unmatched bases: 8. The CDR3 totals 15 residues. The CDR3 here is CASSYAGTSGDEQYF. CDR3 coding DNA: TGCGCCAGCAGCTATGCCGGGACTAGCGGCGACGAGCAGTACTTC.

The sample holds many counts of this clonotype. CDR3 region: CASREDRGRPQPQHF. The CDR3 DNA follows: TGTGCCAGCAGGGAGGACAGGGGTAGGCCGCAGCCCCAGCATTTT. J is TRBJ1-5 and V is TRBV2; 9 positions agree with TRBD1. Per germline, CDR1 SNHLY and CDR2 FYNNEI. Germline trimming cut 6 bases from V and 7 bases from J; bases unmatched to any gene: 10. The CDR3 length is 15 residues.

This clonotype was observed many times. J is TRBJ2-1 and V is TRBV7-2; 14 nucleotides align to TRBD2. Per the germline V gene, CDR1 is SGHTA and CDR2 is FQGNSA. The V segment lost 6 bases and the J segment 7 bases; nucleotides outside the gene matches: 11. The CDR3 runs to 17 residues. CDR3 amino acids: CASRRDQTSGGANEQFF. CDR3 coding DNA: TGTGCCAGCAGGCGTGATCAGACTAGCGGGGGGGCTAATGAGCAGTTCTTC. Variable domain in full (rest from reference TRBV7-2 and TRBJ2-1): GAGVSQSPSNKVTEKGKDVELRCDPISGHTALYWYRQSLGQGLEFLIYFQGNSAPDKSGLPSDRFSAERTGGSVSTLTIQRTQQEDSAVYLCASRRDQTSGGANEQFFGPGTRLTVL.

This clonotype was seen many times. Here the CDR3 DNA reads TGTGCCAGCAGTCGCGGGATTTACAGGGGAATCGGCAATCAGCCCCAGCATTTT. Translation: CASSRGIYRGIGNQPQHF. The V and J genes are TRBV2 and TRBJ1-5; 7 bases agree with TRBD1. The J segment lost 2 bases and the V segment lost 5 bases, leaving 15 bases of the junction unmatched. Germline lookup yields CDR1 SNHLY and CDR2 FYNNEI. This CDR3 has 18 amino acids.

The sample holds many counts of this clonotype. The V call is TRBV9, the J call TRBJ2-3; 11 bases are a match to TRBD2. The CDR3 has 15 amino acids. CDR1 SGDLS and CDR2 YYNGEE come from the germline V gene. The J segment lost 7 bases and the V segment lost 0 bases, leaving 4 bases of the junction unmatched. The CDR3 nucleotides read TGTGCCAGCAGCGTAGAGGGACTAGCGGAATATACGCAGTATTTT. This sequence encodes CASSVEGLAEYTQYF. The whole variable domain, filled in from reference TRBV9 and TRBJ2-3, reads DSGVTQTPKHLITATGQRVTLRCSPRSGDLSVYWYQQSLDQGLQFLIQYYNGEERAKGNILERFSAQQFPDLHSELNLSSLELGDSALYFCASSVEGLAEYTQYFGPGTRLTVL.

In its sample, this clonotype was seen a few times. The rearrangement joins TRBV30 to TRBJ2-7; either TRBD1 or TRBD2 may supply D (5 bases each). Germline-derived CDR1 and CDR2 are GTSNPN and SVGIG (reference sequence). V lost 2 bases, J lost 6 bases, and 11 bases lay in between. The CDR3 runs to 12 residues. The CDR3 region has the DNA TGTGCCTGGAGTCCCCCGGGGCTCGAGCAGTACTTC. Amino acids: CAWSPPGLEQYF.

This clonotype was detected a few times. V is TRBV7-9 and J is TRBJ1-2, with a possible D match to TRBD1 (5 bases). This CDR3 has 18 amino acids. V lost 4 bases and J 3 bases, leaving 24 bases between the germline ends. The germline V gene has CDR1 SEHNR and CDR2 FQNEAQ (reference sequence). CDR3 sequence: CASSSSIVQGDFHYGYTF. DNA of the CDR3: TGTGCCAGCAGCTCGTCGATCGTCCAGGGTGATTTTCACTATGGCTACACCTTC.

In this sample, this clonotype turned up many times. The chain combines TRBV5-1 with TRBJ1-4, with 8 bases fitting TRBD1. With 3 bases clipped from V and 5 bases from J, the junction kept 3 bases outside the gene matches. This CDR3 has 14 residues. Germline lookup yields CDR1 SGHRS and CDR2 YFSETQ. The chain's CDR3 is CASSSRQGNEKLFF. In nucleotides, the CDR3 is TGCGCCAGCAGCTCTAGACAGGGGAATGAAAAACTGTTTTTT.

The V gene is TRBV6-1, the J gene TRBJ2-1; TRBD1 matches 10 bases. CDR1 MNHNS and CDR2 SASEGT come from the germline V gene. The CDR3 sequence is 14 residues long. The ends lost 5 bases at V and 8 bases at J; junction bases unmatched: 6. CDR3: CASSTRDRGYEQFF. The CDR3 coding sequence is TGTGCCAGCAGTACCCGGGACAGGGGTTATGAGCAGTTCTTC.

Only a few counts were recorded for this clonotype. The chain couples TRBV7-3 to TRBJ1-1, with 7 bases lining up with TRBD1. This CDR3 comprises 13 residues. V shed 5 bases, J shed 5 bases, and the junction held 5 bases outside the gene matches. Looked up from germline, CDR1 is SGHTA and CDR2 is FQGTGA. The CDR3 protein is CASSHQGVTEAFF. CDR3 in DNA: TGTGCCAGCAGCCATCAGGGGGTGACTGAAGCTTTCTTT.

This clonotype was found many times. V gene TRBV20-1 combines with J gene TRBJ1-1, with TRBD1 matching 8 bases. V was clipped by 5 bases and J by 1 base; unmatched bases: 3. The CDR3 contains 13 residues. From germline, CDR1 is DFQATT and CDR2 SNEGSKA (reference sequence). The CDR3 protein is CSAGGQGNTEAFF. The CDR3 bases are TGCAGTGCTGGAGGACAGGGGAACACTGAAGCTTTCTTT.

In this sample, this clonotype turned up many times. The CDR3 coding sequence is TGCGCCAGCAGCCCTGGACAGGAGAACACCGGGGAGCTGTTTTTT. Residues: CASSPGQENTGELFF. The chain recombines TRBV5-1 with TRBJ2-2; 7 nucleotides align to TRBD1. CDR1 is SGHRS and CDR2 is YFSETQ in the germline V gene. The CDR3 is 15 residues long. With 4 bases clipped from V and 1 base from J, the junction kept 4 bases outside the gene matches.

This clonotype occurred many times. The V and J genes are TRBV11-2 and TRBJ2-5, with 10 bases fitting TRBD2. Trimming took 2 bases from V and 7 from J; bases not matched to a gene: 4. The CDR3 extends over 14 amino acids. CDR1 and CDR2 (germline): SGHAT, FQNNGV. The CDR3 sequence is CASSLLAGARTQYF. CDR3 sequence (DNA): TGTGCCAGCAGCTTACTAGCGGGGGCCCGGACCCAGTACTTC.

This clonotype was detected many times. This chain connects TRBV9 to TRBJ2-7; 11 bases align to TRBD1. Looked up from germline, CDR1 is SGDLS and CDR2 is YYNGEE. After removal of 0 bases from V and 5 bases from J, the junction contained 7 bases not matched to a gene. The CDR3 length is 16 residues. CDR3 DNA sequence: TGTGCCAGCAGCGTAGACCTAGGACAGGGGGCGGACGAGCAGTACTTC. This gives the protein CASSVDLGQGADEQYF.

The chain has TRBV6-1 and TRBJ2-5; TRBD2 aligns across 7 bases. V shed 1 base, J shed 5 bases, and the junction held 4 bases outside the gene matches. Per germline, CDR1 MNHNS and CDR2 SASEGT. The CDR3 loop spans 14 amino acids. The CDR3 coding sequence is TGTGCCAGCAGTGAAGGGGCAGCGGGGGAGACCCAGTACTTC. Its translation is CASSEGAAGETQYF.

This clonotype has ten or more counts. V usage is TRBV28 and J usage is TRBJ1-2, with D possibly TRBD1 on 5 matching bases. Trimming shortened V by 3 bases and J by 3 bases, and 8 bases separated the two germline ends. Germline V gene data show CDR1 as MDHEN and CDR2 as SYDVKM. This CDR3 is built from 13 residues. The CDR3, as DNA: TGTGCCAGCAGTTTGGGACTGGACTATGGCTACACCTTC. Translation gives CASSLGLDYGYTF.

The chain recombines TRBV4-2 with TRBJ2-1; TRBD2 aligns across 7 bases. The CDR3 is made up of 16 amino acids. With 0 bases clipped from V and 3 bases from J, the junction kept 5 bases outside the gene matches. Per germline, CDR1 LGHNA and CDR2 YNFKEQ. As DNA, the CDR3 is TGTGCCAGCAGCCAAGACGCGGGGGATTACTACAATGAGCAGTTCTTC. Its protein product is CASSQDAGDYYNEQFF.

As for this clonotype: This may stem from a read error, because a much larger clone lies one nucleotide away. The chain has TRBV30 and TRBJ2-5; D gene ambiguous. The tail of the sequence fits TRBJ2-1 better, so the J call may be wrong. The CDR3 loop spans 12 amino acids. Germline lookup yields CDR1 GTSNPN and CDR2 SVGIG (reference sequence). The CDR3 protein is CAWSLAVETQFF. CDR3 DNA: TGTGCCTGGAGTCTGGCTGTGGAGACCCAGTTCTTC.